Listed here are 24 T cell receptor beta chains from one sample, sequenced in a study of blood T cells in healthy people across ages. Using a J-beta primer mix together with a sample-barcoded 5' primer, a second PCR was run for about 7 to 12 cycles. TCRdb recomputed calls from the 5' RACE reads with MiXCR, one row per CDR3 protein. The repertoire has 1.5 million or so distinct CDR3 sequences, around 40% of them found once; the top ten carry around 4%. The sample was blood. The origin of the receptors is a woman aged 18-29 years in good health.

V is TRBV7-8 and J is TRBJ2-7; maybe TRBD1 (6 bases). Trimming removed 7 bases at V and 0 bases at J, with 13 bases between. The CDR3 contains 14 residues. Germline V gene data show CDR1 as SGHVS and CDR2 as FQNEAQ. CDR3 sequence (DNA): TGTGCCAGCACCGTGGACAGTAGCTCCTACGAGCAGTACTTC. Translating gives CASTVDSSSYEQYF.

The chain joins TRBV6-5 to TRBJ1-3; TRBD1 matches 7 bases. CDR1 is MNHEY and CDR2 is SVGAGI in the germline V gene. The CDR3 is made up of 15 amino acids. Trimming at V came to 7 bases and at J to 0 bases, leaving 6 bases not matched to a gene. In nucleotides, the CDR3 is TGTGCCAGCACATTGGACAGGAGCTCTGGAAACACCATATATTTT. This sequence encodes CASTLDRSSGNTIYF.

This chain connects TRBV20-1 to TRBJ2-5; TRBD2 agrees at 7 bases. V shed 6 bases, J shed 11 bases, and the junction held 15 bases outside the gene matches. The CDR3 consists of 13 residues. Germline CDR1 DFQATT, CDR2 SNEGSKA (reference sequence). The CDR3 bases are TGCAGTGCCGGACTAGTTTCCTACAATGAGCAGTACTTC. Translated, it gives CSAGLVSYNEQYF.

V and J are TRBV28 and TRBJ2-1, with a weak D call TRBD1 (6 bases). The germline gives CDR1 MDHEN, CDR2 SYDVKM. V was trimmed by 3 bases and J by 2 bases, leaving 14 bases between them. The CDR3 consists of 16 residues. The CDR3 bases are TGTGCCAGCAGTTTGGTTACAGGGAGCCCCTACAATGAGCAGTTCTTC. Residues: CASSLVTGSPYNEQFF.

V is TRBV2 and J is TRBJ2-7; D possibly corresponds to TRBD2 (6 bases). The CDR3 runs 14 residues. The germline V gene has CDR1 SNHLY and CDR2 FYNNEI. Trimming stripped 1 base from V and 4 bases from J, with 11 bases between. The CDR3 DNA follows: TGTGCCAGCAGTGAAGGGCGGGACGGGTACGAGCAGTACTTC. Amino acids: CASSEGRDGYEQYF. Supplemented by reference TRBV2 and TRBJ2-7, the full variable domain reads EPEVTQTPSHQVTQMGQEVILRCVPISNHLYFYWYRQILGQKVEFLVSFYNNEISEKSEIFDDQFSVERPDGSNFTLKIRSTKLEDSAMYFCASSEGRDGYEQYFGPGTRLTVT.

The rearrangement links TRBV4-3 to TRBJ2-3; 14 bases map to TRBD2. V trimming: 0 bases; J trimming: 7 bases; junction bases outside the gene matches: 15. CDR3 size: 20 residues. CDR1 is LGHNA and CDR2 is YSLEER in the germline V gene. CDR3 in amino acids: CASSQENEVTGLAGDHTQYF. The CDR3 DNA is TGCGCCAGCAGCCAAGAAAACGAAGTCACGGGACTAGCGGGAGACCATACGCAGTATTTT.

The rearrangement links TRBV21-1 to TRBJ2-3. TRBV21-1 is an annotated pseudogene. This CDR3 has 14 amino acids. The CDR3 DNA reads as TGTGCCAGCAGCAATGGACGTAACACAGATACGCAGTATTTT. Amino acids: CASSNGRNTDTQYF.

The chain employs TRBV30 and TRBJ2-4, with a tentative D call TRBD1 (6 bases). Germline lookup yields CDR1 GTSNPN and CDR2 SVGIG (reference sequence). The CDR3 runs 11 residues. The germline V and J ends were trimmed by 2 bases and 13 bases, with 12 bases remaining between them. This CDR3 reads CAWSLRTEQYF. The CDR3 region has the DNA TGTGCCTGGAGTCTCCGGACAGAGCAGTACTTC.

This clonotype appeared a few times. The chain has TRBV28 and TRBJ1-1; D is unresolved. V lost 10 bases and J lost 0, with 9 bases in between. CDR1 is MDHEN and CDR2 is SYDVKM in the germline V gene. CDR3 length equals 12 residues. The CDR3 loop is CATKDLNTEAFF. The CDR3 coding sequence is TGTGCCACAAAAGACCTGAACACTGAAGCTTTCTTT.

The chain links TRBV12-3 or TRBV12-4 to TRBJ1-2; D may be TRBD1 (6 bases). The CDR3 runs 14 residues. V lost 6 bases to trimming and J lost 6 bases, with 17 bases between them. The CDR3 DNA follows: TGTGCCAGCAGGGAGTACAGGGAGGAGGATGGCTACACCTTC. Translation gives CASREYREEDGYTF.

This clonotype was counted between two and nine times. The chain uses TRBV2 and TRBJ2-1, with a possible D match to TRBD1 (6 bases). Germline assignment: CDR1 SNHLY and CDR2 FYNNEI. Trimming removed 0 bases at V and 7 bases at J, with 10 bases between. This CDR3 region has 14 residues. CDR3 sequence reads: CASSEAGTGNEQFF. DNA for the CDR3: TGTGCCAGCAGTGAAGCGGGAACAGGGAATGAGCAGTTCTTC.

Only a few counts were recorded for this clonotype. The chain joins TRBV5-1 to TRBJ2-5, with unresolved D. CDR1 and CDR2 (germline): SGHRS, YFSETQ. This CDR3 has 12 amino acids. V lost 8 bases to trimming and J lost 5 bases, with 13 bases between them. CDR3 in amino acids: CASSKDSETQYF. CDR3 nucleotides: TGCGCCAGTAGCAAAGATTCGGAGACCCAGTACTTC.

Only a few counts were recorded for this clonotype. The chain carries TRBV18 and TRBJ2-5; D not resolved. The CDR3 has 11 amino acids. Germline V gene sequence: CDR1 KGHSH, CDR2 LQKENI. V was cut by 10 bases and J by 3 bases, with 9 bases left in between. The CDR3, as DNA: TGTGCCACTCGTCTGAAAGAGACCCAGTACTTC. Amino acids: CATRLKETQYF. The full variable domain, completed using reference TRBV18 and TRBJ2-5, is NAGVMQNPRHLVRRRGQEARLRCSPMKGHSHVYWYRQLPEEGLKFMVYLQKENIIDESGMPKERFSAEFPKEGPSILRIQQVVRGDSAAYFCATRLKETQYFGPGTRLLVL.

As to this clonotype: A much larger clonotype is one base distant, so this may be a read error. The chain combines TRBV6-5 with TRBJ1-1, with TRBD1 as a possible D gene (6 bases). V lost 5 bases, J lost 4 bases, and 8 bases lay in between. CDR1 MNHEY and CDR2 SVGAGI come from the germline V gene. CDR3 length equals 12 residues. DNA for the CDR3: TGTGCCAGCAGTGAGGGGGGCACTGAAGCTTTCTTT. Amino acids: CASSEGGTEAFF.

Only a few counts were recorded for this clonotype. The chain joins TRBV10-3 to TRBJ2-3; D might be TRBD2 (6 bases). CDR3 length equals 16 residues. Germline CDR1 is ENHRY and CDR2 is SYGVKD. V lost 4 bases to trimming and J lost 2 bases, with 16 bases between them. CDR3 coding DNA: TGTGCCATCAGTGGAGACCGGGGGTCCTACACAGATACGCAGTATTTT. Translation: CAISGDRGSYTDTQYF.

The genes are TRBV5-5 and TRBJ1-1; 9 bases fit TRBD1. The V and J ends lost 3 bases and 5 bases, in that order; junction bases with no gene match: 8. Germline V gene data show CDR1 as SGHKS and CDR2 as YYEKEE (reference sequence). This CDR3 is 15 amino acids long. For the CDR3, the DNA is TGTGCCAGCAGCTCACGACCGGGACAGGGTACTGAAGCTTTCTTT. This gives the protein CASSSRPGQGTEAFF.

The V gene is TRBV13, the J gene TRBJ1-3; possible D gene TRBD1, 5 bases. V was clipped by 8 bases and J by 3 bases, with 17 bases between them. The CDR3 has 15 residues. Per the germline V gene, CDR1 is PRHDT and CDR2 is FYEKMQ (reference sequence). This CDR3 is CASSRPPQGGNTIYF. The CDR3 coding sequence is TGTGCCAGCTCCCGACCTCCCCAGGGTGGAAACACCATATATTTT.

The V call is TRBV11-2, the J call TRBJ1-1, with a weak D call TRBD1 (5 bases). Germline values: CDR1 SGHAT, CDR2 FQNNGV. V shed 1 base and J shed 5 bases, with 11 bases lying between them. The length of the CDR3 is 14 residues. In DNA, the CDR3 is TGTGCCAGCAGCTTAGGAGGGGTGGAAACTGAAGCTTTCTTT. It specifies CASSLGGVETEAFF.

The V and J genes are TRBV12-3 or TRBV12-4 and TRBJ2-7; perhaps D is TRBD1 or TRBD2 (5 bases each). The CDR3 consists of 16 residues. Between the trimmed V and J ends, which lost 3 bases and 0 bases, there was a span of 15 bases. The DNA of the CDR3 is TGTGCCAGCAGTTTGAGAGGGGCAGGACCCTCCTACGAGCAGTACTTC. Encoded protein: CASSLRGAGPSYEQYF.

The table lists this clonotype with a count of one. The rearrangement joins TRBV13 to TRBJ1-5; maybe TRBD1 (5 bases). CDR1 and CDR2 from the germline V gene are PRHDT and FYEKMQ (reference sequence). The CDR3 is 15 residues long. V shed 5 bases and J shed 0 bases, with 11 bases lying between them. As DNA, the CDR3 is TGTGCCAGCAGCGCTTGGGGGGATAGCAATCAGCCCCAGCATTTT. This sequence encodes CASSAWGDSNQPQHF. The full variable domain, in which reference TRBV13 and TRBJ1-5 provide the parts outside the CDR3, is AAGVIQSPRHLIKEKRETATLKCYPIPRHDTVYWYQQGPGQDPQFLISFYEKMQSDKGSIPDRFSAQQFSDYHSELNMSSLELGDSALYFCASSAWGDSNQPQHFGDGTRLSIL.

Worth noting for this clonotype: The junction departs from the called germline gene at one end, perhaps through a read error. The chain recombines TRBV11-3 with TRBJ2-3, with TRBD1 identical over 7 bases. CDR1 and CDR2 (germline): SGHNT, YENEEA. This CDR3 has 14 amino acids. The CDR3 nucleotides are TGTGCCAGCAGCTTAACAGGGGCCCCCGATACGCCGTATTTT. This codes for CASSLTGAPDTPYF.

This chain links TRBV15 with TRBJ1-5, with 9 nucleotides matching TRBD1. Looked up from germline, CDR1 is LNHNV and CDR2 is YYDKDF (reference sequence). The CDR3 extends over 15 amino acids. V was clipped by 4 bases and J by 4 bases; unmatched bases: 5. CDR3 loop: CATSNRDRENQPQHF. CDR3 coding DNA: TGTGCCACCAGCAACCGGGACAGGGAGAATCAGCCCCAGCATTTT. Drawing the rest from reference TRBV15 and TRBJ1-5, the complete variable domain is DAMVIQNPRYQVTQFGKPVTLSCSQTLNHNVMYWYQQKSSQAPKLLFHYYDKDFNNEADTPDNFQSRRPNTSFCFLDIRSPGLGDTAMYLCATSNRDRENQPQHFGDGTRLSIL.

This clonotype was recorded a few times. The rearrangement links TRBV4-3 to TRBJ2-7, with 12 bases matching TRBD1. V shed 3 bases and J 4 bases; nucleotides not matched to a gene: 7. CDR3 length equals 16 residues. Per the germline V gene, CDR1 is LGHNA and CDR2 is YSLEER. In nucleotides, the CDR3 is TGCGCCAGCAGCCAGACCCGGGACAGGGGGCTATACGAGCAGTACTTC. Translating gives CASSQTRDRGLYEQYF.

This clonotype was recorded many times. J is TRBJ2-1 and V is TRBV10-3, with D perhaps TRBD2 (6 bases). The CDR3 sequence is 12 residues long. V dropped 6 bases and J dropped 9 bases, with 12 bases sitting between them. Germline V gene lookup returns CDR1 ENHRY and CDR2 SYGVKD. The CDR3 reads CAISSRDFEQFF. The CDR3 nucleotides read TGTGCCATCAGCTCCCGGGACTTTGAGCAGTTCTTC.